The 6 T cell receptor beta chains presented below share a single source sample, sequenced in a study of vaccination effects on CD4 cells after COVID-19. TCRdb's copy holds only in-frame clones and misses some; the assay was immunoSEQ multiplex PCR. The sample yields about 37,000 clones, 65% to 75% seen once. The antigens for these receptors are not known. Isolating CD4+ T cells followed approximately nine days of culture. The sequences come from CD4+ T cells from PBMCs cultured without peptide, collected before COVID-19 vaccination. The source of these receptors is a human donor who received a COVID-19 vaccine.

This chain connects TRBV19 to TRBJ1-6, with TRBD1 matching 7 bases. V dropped 10 bases and J dropped 10; count of bases not matched to a gene: 10. Germline-derived CDR1 and CDR2 are LNHDA and SQIVND (reference sequence). There are 13 residues in the CDR3. This CDR3 is CATQTGRGSPLHF. The CDR3 region has the DNA TGTGCCACCCAGACAGGGAGAGGGTCACCCCTCCACTTT.

This clone was detected only a few times. The rearrangement uses TRBV6-5 and TRBJ1-2; TRBD1 matches 7 bases. There are 11 residues in the CDR3. V lost 6 bases to trimming and J lost 8 bases; unmatched junction nucleotides: 3. Germline V gives CDR1 MNHEY, CDR2 SVGAGI. The CDR3 DNA is TGTGCCAGCAGAAGGGACAGCGGCTACACCTTC. This gives the protein CASRRDSGYTF.

The CDR3: CASSQGASGNYEQYF. In DNA, the CDR3 is TGCGCCAGCAGCCAAGGGGCTAGCGGGAACTACGAGCAGTACTTC. The V and J genes are TRBV4-1 and TRBJ2-7, with 9 bases fitting TRBD2. V gave up 1 base and J gave up 3 bases; unmatched junction bases: 4. The CDR3 loop spans 15 amino acids. Germline CDR1 and CDR2: MGHRA and YSYEKL.

The rearrangement uses TRBV7-9 and TRBJ1-6; D is perhaps TRBD1 (6 bases). This CDR3 contains 15 residues. The germline gives CDR1 SEHNR, CDR2 FQNEAQ (reference sequence). V lost 1 base and J lost 10, with 14 bases in between. DNA for the CDR3: TGTGCCAGCAGCTTAGTGGGGCAGGGGAACTCACCCCTCCACTTT. This sequence encodes CASSLVGQGNSPLHF.

The rearrangement uses TRBV27 and TRBJ2-7; D is unclear. In germline, CDR1 is MNHEY, CDR2 SMNVEV (reference sequence). The V end lost 3 bases, the J end lost 2 bases, and 11 bases lay between the germline ends. The CDR3 has 14 amino acids. CDR3 residues: CASSLAGPTYEQYF. The CDR3 DNA reads as TGTGCCAGCAGTTTGGCAGGACCGACCTACGAGCAGTACTTC.

The rearrangement joins TRBV5-4 to TRBJ2-7; possibly TRBD1 for D (5 bases). The CDR3 is 15 amino acids. V dropped 2 bases and J dropped 3 bases, with 15 bases sitting between them. Germline V lookup: CDR1 SGHNT, CDR2 YYREEE (reference sequence). CDR3 in amino acids: CASSLFAGHNYEQYF. The CDR3 bases are TGTGCCAGCAGCTTATTCGCCGGACATAACTACGAGCAGTACTTC. The whole variable domain, filled in from reference TRBV5-4 and TRBJ2-7, reads ETGVTQSPTHLIKTRGQQVTLRCSSQSGHNTVSWYQQALGQGPQFIFQYYREEENGRGNFPPRFSGLQFPNYSSELNVNALELDDSALYLCASSLFAGHNYEQYFGPGTRLTVT.